This T cell receptor (beta chain) was found in a study of beta chain features in type 1 diabetes. Study-level background: Age, gender and cell yields were similar between patients and healthy donors.

V lost 5 bases and J 6 bases, leaving 14 bases between the germline ends. This CDR3 has 14 residues. Germline-derived CDR1 and CDR2 are MNHEY and SVGAGI. With regard to this clone: The antigen remains unidentified.

Expressed TCRB transcripts got sequenced, as all isolated RNA was reverse transcribed. Clones were sequenced by immunoSEQ multiplex PCR, and TCRdb holds only the in-frame ones, with some missing. The table has around 290,000 clones, about 7.8% seen once. Study-wide points: PCR might show a preference for shorter templates, equally across patients and controls.

The sequencing sample was made of central memory CD4+ T cells from blood. This rearrangement joins TRBV6-5 to TRBJ2-1, with D perhaps being TRBD1 or TRBD2 (5 bases each). This receptor was taken from a woman aged 18-29 years in good health. CDR3: CASSPIGETNEQFF. For the CDR3, the DNA is TGTGCCAGCAGTCCGATAGGGGAGACCAATGAGCAGTTCTTC.